Presented here are 9 T cell receptor beta chains from one specimen sequenced in a study of cytomegalovirus exposure and HLA in healthy donors. The study ran its PCR with 60 Vbeta and 13 Jbeta primers. Repertoires were generated with immunoSEQ multiplex PCR, while TCRdb's copy carries only in-frame clones and drops some. The data contain approximately 130,000 clones, about 69% of them singletons. The sample comprised PBMCs. The receptors were gathered from a man younger than 40 in good health and CMV-seronegative.

V gene TRBV5-4 combines with J gene TRBJ1-1; 9 bases are a match to TRBD1. The CDR3 contains 14 residues. The trim removed 6 bases at V and 1 base at J, leaving 4 bases unmatched. The germline V gene encodes CDR1 SGHNT and CDR2 YYREEE (reference sequence). CDR3 DNA: TGTGCCAGCAACTGGGACAGGGCGAACACTGAAGCTTTCTTT. It codes for CASNWDRANTEAFF. Supplemented by reference TRBV5-4 and TRBJ1-1, the full variable domain reads ETGVTQSPTHLIKTRGQQVTLRCSSQSGHNTVSWYQQALGQGPQFIFQYYREEENGRGNFPPRFSGLQFPNYSSELNVNALELDDSALYLCASNWDRANTEAFFGQGTRLTVV.

CDR3 sequence: CAWSVGRGDSAGELFF. The CDR3 DNA is TGTGCCTGGAGTGTTGGGAGGGGGGATTCCGCCGGGGAGCTGTTTTTT. The chain employs TRBV30 and TRBJ2-2, with D possibly TRBD2 on 7 matching bases. Germline values: CDR1 GTSNPN, CDR2 SVGIG (reference sequence). The CDR3 spans 16 residues. V lost 0 bases, J lost 6 bases, and 17 bases lay in between.

V usage is TRBV29-1 and J usage is TRBJ1-1; D gene uncertain. Trimming removed 7 bases at V and 1 base at J, with 13 bases between. The germline gives CDR1 SQVTM, CDR2 ANQGSEA. There are 13 residues in the CDR3. The CDR3, as DNA: TGCAGCGCACTAGAAGCAGGGAACACTGAAGCTTTCTTT. It specifies CSALEAGNTEAFF.

This clone was detected a few times. This rearrangement joins TRBV5-4 to TRBJ2-3; D might be TRBD2 (6 bases). This CDR3 has 14 residues. CDR1 SGHNT and CDR2 YYREEE come from the germline V gene (reference sequence). Between the trimmed V and J ends, which lost 3 bases and 6 bases, there was a span of 14 bases. The CDR3, as DNA: TGTGCCAGCAGCTCGGGGGACCGAGGGGATACGCAGTATTTT. This gives the protein CASSSGDRGDTQYF.

The chain carries TRBV28 and TRBJ2-1; 8 bases fit TRBD2. Germline CDR1 is MDHEN and CDR2 is SYDVKM. The CDR3 spans 16 residues. V trimming: 6 bases; J trimming: 2 bases; junction bases outside the gene matches: 9. CDR3 nucleotides: TGTGCCAGCAGCCTAACTAGCGGAACCACCTACAATGAGCAGTTCTTC. Translation gives CASSLTSGTTYNEQFF.

This clone was found once. The genes are TRBV15 and TRBJ1-1; D not resolved. This CDR3 spans 12 amino acids. CDR1 LNHNV and CDR2 YYDKDF come from the germline V gene (reference sequence). V lost 8 bases and J lost 3, with 10 bases in between. CDR3 loop: CATSRGHTEAFF. The CDR3 nucleotides are TGTGCCACCTCGCGCGGGCACACTGAAGCTTTCTTT.

This clone was counted once. The chain employs TRBV5-1 and TRBJ2-7; TRBD2 matches 13 bases. Germline V gene sequence: CDR1 SGHRS, CDR2 YFSETQ. The V gene end was trimmed by 2 bases and the J gene end by 4 bases; junction bases not matched to a gene: 3. CDR3 length: 15 residues. CDR3 sequence: CASSFGLAGVYEQYF. CDR3 DNA: TGCGCCAGCAGCTTCGGACTAGCGGGAGTTTACGAGCAGTACTTC. Full variable domain (remainder filled in from reference TRBV5-1 and TRBJ2-7): KAGVTQTPRYLIKTRGQQVTLSCSPISGHRSVSWYQQTPGQGLQFLFEYFSETQRNKGNFPGRFSGRQFSNSRSEMNVSTLELGDSALYLCASSFGLAGVYEQYFGPGTRLTVT.

The rearrangement links TRBV7-9 to TRBJ1-3; 9 nucleotides match TRBD1. The V gene end was trimmed by 3 bases and the J gene end by 4 bases; junction bases not matched to a gene: 4. CDR1 and CDR2 from the germline V gene are SEHNR and FQNEAQ (reference sequence). This CDR3 is 15 amino acids long. CDR3 amino acids: CASSFGTGLGNTIYF. As DNA, the CDR3 is TGTGCCAGCAGCTTTGGGACAGGGCTCGGAAACACCATATATTTT.

The chain couples TRBV19 to TRBJ2-1; TRBD1 is a possible D gene (6 bases). The CDR3 sequence is 14 residues long. Germline V gives CDR1 LNHDA, CDR2 SQIVND (reference sequence). V lost 4 bases, J lost 4 bases, and 11 bases lay in between. CDR3 nucleotides: TGTGCCAGTAGTACCCAGACAGGTTACAATGAGCAGTTCTTC. Protein product: CASSTQTGYNEQFF.